The 15 T cell receptor beta chains given below trace back to one sample, sequenced in a study of T cell responses to AZD1222 COVID-19 vaccine. Repertoires were generated with immunoSEQ multiplex PCR, while TCRdb's copy carries only in-frame clones and drops some. The sample lists just under 95,000 clones, just over 90% seen once, with 20% to 25% in the top ten. The material was peripheral blood, obtained on day 0 of AZD1222 vaccination. These receptor sequences come from an adult in good health.

The chain combines TRBV24-1 with TRBJ2-7, with TRBD1 matching over 7 bases. Germline V CDR1 and CDR2: KGHDR, SFDVKD. The trim removed 4 bases at V and 6 bases at J, leaving 5 bases unmatched. This CDR3 has 13 amino acids. The CDR3 sequence: CATSESNRGEQYF. CDR3 DNA sequence: TGTGCCACCAGTGAGTCTAACAGGGGCGAGCAGTACTTC.

The chain carries TRBV15 and TRBJ1-2; tentative D call: TRBD1 (5 bases). Trimming cost V 3 bases and J 0 bases, with 11 bases left between them. Germline V gene lookup returns CDR1 LNHNV and CDR2 YYDKDF (reference sequence). The CDR3 is 15 amino acids. The CDR3 reads CATSRGTTTNYGYTF. Written as DNA, the CDR3 is TGTGCCACCAGCAGGGGGACCACAACTAACTATGGCTACACCTTC.

V usage is TRBV2 and J usage is TRBJ2-7; TRBD2 is a possible D gene (7 bases). Germline values: CDR1 SNHLY, CDR2 FYNNEI. Trimming pared 6 bases from V and 5 bases from J, leaving 20 bases between. The CDR3 contains 15 residues. DNA of the CDR3: TGTGCCAGCAGGGGCAATAGGGGGGGCCGGGACGAGCAGTACTTC. Translating gives CASRGNRGGRDEQYF.

This clone was seen a single time. This rearrangement joins TRBV5-1 to TRBJ1-2; D unresolved. The V and J ends lost 1 base and 8 bases respectively, with 9 bases between them. Germline CDR1 reads SGHRS; CDR2 reads YFSETQ. The CDR3 covers 12 residues. In DNA, the CDR3 is TGCGCCAGCAGCTTGTTGTTTTCCGGCTACACCTTC. Its protein product is CASSLLFSGYTF.

The sample holds one count of this clone. The CDR3 region is CASSESGLSTDSNQPQHF. In DNA, the CDR3 is TGCGCCAGCAGTGAGTCGGGGTTGTCGACAGACAGCAATCAGCCCCAGCATTTT. The V call is TRBV10-1, the J call TRBJ1-5; D perhaps matches TRBD1 (5 bases). Trimming took off 0 bases at V and 1 base at J, with 16 bases between the two ends. CDR1 WNHNN and CDR2 SYGVQD come from the germline V gene (reference sequence). The CDR3 loop spans 18 amino acids.

The chain recombines TRBV7-3 with TRBJ2-1; D is unclear. V dropped 5 bases and J dropped 2 bases, with 16 bases sitting between them. Germline V gene sequence: CDR1 SGHTA, CDR2 FQGTGA. The CDR3 contains 16 residues. For the CDR3, the DNA is TGTGCCAGCAGCCCCCCTGGGCTCGAACCCTACAATGAGCAGTTCTTC. It yields the protein CASSPPGLEPYNEQFF.

The CDR3, as DNA: TGTGCCAGCTCACCACAGGGGGGAGTTAACTATGGCTACACCTTC. This translates into CASSPQGGVNYGYTF. V usage is TRBV18 and J usage is TRBJ1-2; D is perhaps TRBD1 (6 bases). Per the germline V gene, CDR1 is KGHSH and CDR2 is LQKENI. The ends were cut back, 1 base at V and 1 base at J, with 10 bases in the middle. The CDR3 sequence is 15 residues long.

The chain joins TRBV7-2 to TRBJ2-7, with no clear D. CDR3 length: 14 residues. Deletions cut 1 base from V and 0 bases from J, with 7 bases between. Germline CDR1 is SGHTA and CDR2 is FQGNSA. CDR3 sequence: CASSLGRNSYEQYF. CDR3 nucleotide sequence: TGTGCCAGCAGCTTAGGACGGAACTCCTACGAGCAGTACTTC.

This chain joins TRBV9 and TRBJ2-3; 8 nucleotides line up with TRBD2. CDR1 and CDR2 (germline): SGDLS, YYNGEE. The CDR3 runs to 16 residues. J gave up 2 bases and V 0 bases, and 5 bases lay outside the gene matches. DNA of the CDR3: TGTGCCAGCAGCGTAGCTAGCGGGCAAGCCACAGATACGCAGTATTTT. It translates to CASSVASGQATDTQYF.

The V call is TRBV18, the J call TRBJ2-7; 9 nucleotides match TRBD1. J was trimmed by 3 bases and V by 2 bases; bases with no gene match: 2. Germline V gene lookup returns CDR1 KGHSH and CDR2 LQKENI. The CDR3 loop spans 14 amino acids. CDR3 region: CASSPGTGNYEQYF. In nucleotides, the CDR3 is TGTGCCAGCTCACCAGGGACAGGGAACTACGAGCAGTACTTC.

In this sample, this clone turned up a few times. V usage is TRBV27 and J usage is TRBJ1-6; possible D gene TRBD1, 6 bases. Trimming removed 2 bases at V and 9 bases at J, with 11 bases between. CDR3 length: 14 residues. Germline V gives CDR1 MNHEY, CDR2 SMNVEV (reference sequence). The CDR3 protein is CASSLAGASSPLHF. The CDR3, as DNA: TGTGCCAGCAGTTTAGCGGGGGCGAGTTCACCCCTCCACTTT.

The chain combines TRBV4-2 with TRBJ1-6; the match to TRBD1 covers 9 bases. The CDR3 covers 15 residues. Germline CDR1 LGHNA, CDR2 YNFKEQ. With 2 bases clipped from V and 10 bases from J, the junction kept 6 bases outside the gene matches. CDR3 in amino acids: CASSQLGQGGSPLHF. CDR3 in DNA: TGTGCCAGCAGCCAACTGGGACAGGGAGGATCACCCCTCCACTTT.

The chain couples TRBV7-3 to TRBJ2-3, with D perhaps TRBD2 (5 bases). The germline V gene encodes CDR1 SGHTA and CDR2 FQGTGA. This CDR3 spans 13 amino acids. The V gene lost 5 bases and the J gene lost 6 bases, with 12 bases spanning the gap. The CDR3 DNA is TGTGCCAGCAGCCCGTCTAGCATGGATACGCAGTATTTT. It yields the protein CASSPSSMDTQYF.

The J gene is TRBJ2-3, the V gene TRBV6-6, with 9 bases aligning to TRBD1. V lost 4 bases, J lost 6 bases, and 8 bases stayed unmatched. This CDR3 region has 15 residues. Germline V gives CDR1 MNHNY, CDR2 SVGAGI (reference sequence). The CDR3 sequence: CASSSPGQGFDTQYF. CDR3 coding DNA: TGTGCCAGCAGTTCACCGGGACAGGGTTTCGATACGCAGTATTTT.

This clone occurred once. The chain joins TRBV2 to TRBJ1-4; maybe TRBD1 (5 bases). The V gene's germline CDR1 is SNHLY and CDR2 FYNNEI. This CDR3 has 16 residues. Trimming pared 7 bases from V and 1 base from J, leaving 16 bases between. CDR3 residues: CASMQGGILTNEKLFF. The CDR3, as DNA: TGTGCCAGCATGCAGGGTGGGATTTTAACTAATGAAAAACTGTTTTTT. The complete variable domain, with remaining parts taken from reference TRBV2 and TRBJ1-4, reads EPEVTQTPSHQVTQMGQEVILRCVPISNHLYFYWYRQILGQKVEFLVSFYNNEISEKSEIFDDQFSVERPDGSNFTLKIRSTKLEDSAMYFCASMQGGILTNEKLFFGSGTQLSVL.